The 16 T cell receptor beta chains below were found in one sample sequenced in a study of spatial heterogeneity in lung cancer. General study findings and limits: Counts of expanded intratumoral alpha and beta TCRs tracked tumor mutation counts.

Described time point: sample taken at primary tumor resection. TCRdb re-called the 5' RACE reads with MiXCR, one entry per CDR3 protein. The sample yields tens of thousands of distinct CDR3 sequences, less than 20% seen once. These TCRs are of unknown antigen specificity. The sequenced sample was lung tumor tissue, obtained at surgery. All receptors derive from a female donor with early-stage non-small cell lung cancer.

Only a few counts were recorded for this clonotype. The rearrangement joins TRBV18 to TRBJ2-7; D is perhaps TRBD1 (6 bases). In germline, CDR1 is KGHSH, CDR2 LQKENI. CDR3 length equals 16 residues. V gave up 0 bases and J gave up 2 bases, with 14 bases separating them. Written as DNA, the CDR3 is TGTGCCAGCTCACCACCGGTAAGGGGACACACCTACGAGCAGTACTTC. This gives the protein CASSPPVRGHTYEQYF.

In its sample, this clonotype was seen a few times. V is TRBV5-4 and J is TRBJ2-3; D is possibly TRBD2 (5 bases). The germline V gene has CDR1 SGHNT and CDR2 YYREEE (reference sequence). This CDR3 region has 16 residues. The germline V and J ends were trimmed by 0 bases and 0 bases, with 11 bases remaining between them. The CDR3 loop reads CASSLGNSASTDTQYF. CDR3 nucleotide sequence: TGTGCCAGCAGCTTGGGAAATAGCGCCAGCACAGATACGCAGTATTTT.

This chain connects TRBV12-3 or TRBV12-4 to TRBJ2-1; D not certain. V was pared by 0 bases and J by 2 bases, with 14 bases between. The CDR3 consists of 17 residues. CDR3 region: CASSLASGFRTYNEQFF. CDR3 nucleotide sequence: TGTGCCAGCAGTTTAGCTTCGGGTTTCCGCACCTACAATGAGCAGTTCTTC.

V usage is TRBV6-5 and J usage is TRBJ2-7, with TRBD2 identical over 7 bases. This CDR3 region has 13 residues. CDR1 is MNHEY, CDR2 SVGAGI, per germline. With 5 bases clipped from V and 2 bases from J, the junction kept 3 bases outside the gene matches. The CDR3 loop reads CASSLAETYEQYF. The CDR3 region has the DNA TGTGCCAGCAGTCTAGCGGAGACCTACGAGCAGTACTTC.

This clonotype was detected a few times. The chain employs TRBV18 and TRBJ2-1; D is unclear. The CDR3 extends over 15 amino acids. V lost 1 base and J 8 bases, leaving 15 bases between the germline ends. From germline, CDR1 is KGHSH and CDR2 LQKENI. Here the CDR3 reads CASSPLDKAVYEQFF. In nucleotides, the CDR3 is TGTGCCAGCTCACCACTTGACAAAGCTGTCTATGAGCAGTTCTTC.

This clonotype came up many times. The chain uses TRBV9 and TRBJ2-1; TRBD2 aligns across 11 bases. Trimming at V came to 2 bases and at J to 4 bases, leaving 2 bases not matched to a gene. CDR3 length equals 15 residues. Germline V gene sequence: CDR1 SGDLS, CDR2 YYNGEE. CDR3 residues: CASSVGTSGYNEQFF. The CDR3 DNA follows: TGTGCCAGCAGCGTCGGGACTAGCGGATACAATGAGCAGTTCTTC. Drawing the rest from reference TRBV9 and TRBJ2-1, the complete variable domain is DSGVTQTPKHLITATGQRVTLRCSPRSGDLSVYWYQQSLDQGLQFLIQYYNGEERAKGNILERFSAQQFPDLHSELNLSSLELGDSALYFCASSVGTSGYNEQFFGPGTRLTVL.

The CDR3 loop reads CASSFGRGSSYNEQFF. The CDR3 DNA is TGTGCCAGCAGTTTTGGTCGGGGGAGCTCCTACAATGAGCAGTTCTTC. This rearrangement joins TRBV28 to TRBJ2-1, with D possibly being TRBD2 (6 bases). Per the germline V gene, CDR1 is MDHEN and CDR2 is SYDVKM. Trimming took 3 bases from V and 0 from J, leaving 12 bases between them. This CDR3 spans 16 amino acids.

This clonotype has just a few counts. V is TRBV2 and J is TRBJ2-4; D not certain. Germline V CDR1 and CDR2: SNHLY, FYNNEI. CDR3 length: 15 residues. V was trimmed by 4 bases and J by 0 bases, leaving 10 bases between them. CDR3 sequence reads: CASSGSPGAKNIQYF. Written as DNA, the CDR3 is TGTGCCAGCAGTGGCAGCCCGGGAGCCAAAAACATTCAGTACTTC.

This clonotype occurred many times. V gene TRBV12-3 or TRBV12-4 combines with J gene TRBJ2-7, with D hard to call. The CDR3 consists of 12 residues. V gave up 3 bases and J gave up 2 bases, with 5 bases separating them. The CDR3 reads CASSFLPYEQYF. DNA of the CDR3: TGTGCCAGCAGTTTTTTACCCTACGAGCAGTACTTC.

The sample holds many counts of this clonotype. J is TRBJ2-2 and V is TRBV20-1, with 7 bases aligning to TRBD1. The CDR3 is 14 residues long. The germline CDR1 and CDR2 sequences are DFQATT and SNEGSKA (reference sequence). V lost 1 base, J lost 7 bases, and 6 bases stayed unmatched. The CDR3 DNA is TGCAGTGCTAGAGCCCCGACAGGGATCGGGGAGCTGTTTTTT. It translates to CSARAPTGIGELFF.

The chain carries TRBV20-1 and TRBJ2-3, with D perhaps matching TRBD2 (5 bases). Between the trimmed V and J ends, which lost 6 bases and 8 bases, there was a span of 12 bases. The germline V gene encodes CDR1 DFQATT and CDR2 SNEGSKA (reference sequence). The CDR3 extends over 11 amino acids. DNA for the CDR3: TGCAGTGCGTCCGGGGATACTACGCAGTATTTT. Its translation is CSASGDTTQYF.

This clonotype has a count of ten or more. The chain couples TRBV20-1 to TRBJ2-1, with 13 positions matching TRBD2. This CDR3 contains 16 residues. V dropped 3 bases and J dropped 1; count of bases not matched to a gene: 3. The germline gives CDR1 DFQATT, CDR2 SNEGSKA (reference sequence). This CDR3 is CSARSLAGGSYNEQFF. In DNA, the CDR3 is TGCAGTGCTAGGTCACTAGCGGGAGGGTCCTACAATGAGCAGTTCTTC.

Ten or more counts support this clonotype. The chain uses TRBV12-3 or TRBV12-4 and TRBJ1-5; D perhaps matches TRBD1 (5 bases). The V end lost 1 base, the J end lost 11 bases, and 9 bases lay between the germline ends. The CDR3 sequence is 12 residues long. The CDR3 loop is CASSLVGETQHF. In nucleotides, the CDR3 is TGTGCCAGCAGTTTAGTAGGGGAGACCCAGCATTTT.

Regarding this clonotype: This likely comes from a read error, as the CDR3 has no conserved phenylalanine or tryptophan at its end. This sequence joins TRBV4-1 and TRBJ2-1; TRBD1 agrees at 9 bases. Germline CDR1 and CDR2: MGHRA and YSYEKL. J gave up 5 bases and V 5 bases, and 7 bases lay outside the gene matches. CDR3 length: 15 amino acids. The CDR3 nucleotides read TGCGCCAGCAGCTCGGGACAGGGCCCTAACAATGAGCAGTTCATC. This gives the protein CASSSGQGPNNEQFI.

This clonotype has a count of ten or more. DNA for the CDR3: TGTGCCAGCAGTCGGCTAGCTCACAATGAGCAGTTCTTC. This translates into CASSRLAHNEQFF. The V gene is TRBV7-3, the J gene TRBJ2-1; possibly TRBD2 for D (5 bases). The CDR3 consists of 13 residues. In germline, CDR1 is SGHTA, CDR2 FQGTGA. The V end lost 6 bases, the J end lost 5 bases, and 11 bases lay between the germline ends. The full variable domain, its missing parts supplied by reference TRBV7-3 and TRBJ2-1, is GAGVSQTPSNKVTEKGKYVELRCDPISGHTALYWYRQSLGQGPEFLIYFQGTGAADDSGLPNDRFFAVRPEGSVSTLKIQRTERGDSAVYLCASSRLAHNEQFFGPGTRLTVL.

This clonotype was observed at least ten times. The chain has TRBV7-2 and TRBJ2-1; 9 bases fit TRBD2. CDR1 and CDR2 (germline): SGHTA, FQGNSA. This CDR3 is built from 17 residues. The ends lost 5 bases at V and 4 bases at J; junction bases unmatched: 12. The CDR3 region is CASSHLTGTSRYNEQFF. CDR3 DNA: TGTGCCAGCAGCCACTTAACCGGGACTAGCCGGTACAATGAGCAGTTCTTC.